This T cell receptor (beta chain) is from a study of B cell selection in AIRE deficiency. Profiled with immunoSEQ multiplex PCR; TCRdb holds only in-frame clones, not every one. This sample has some 25,000 clones, with nearly 97% found just once. Conventional CD4 T cells were sorted as CD4+CD127+ cells. V lost 2 bases, J lost 1 base, and 4 bases stayed unmatched. Germline CDR1 LGHNA, CDR2 YNFKEQ. This CDR3 contains 15 residues. The V and J genes are TRBV4-2 and TRBJ2-5, with 7 bases identical to TRBD2. The clonotype was recovered from a human donor in good health. The sequenced sample consisted of CD4+CD127+ conventional T cells sorted from PBMCs. The chain's CDR3 is CASSQTGGPQETQYF. DNA for the CDR3: TGTGCCAGCAGCCAAACGGGGGGACCCCAAGAGACCCAGTACTTC.